These 23 T cell receptor beta chains share one sample of origin, sequenced in a study of blood T cell repertoires in COVID-19. Using immunoSEQ multiplex PCR, the repertoire was profiled, and TCRdb retains in-frame clones only, with some absent. The table records 200,000 to 250,000 clones, around 88% of them present only once. The sequenced sample consisted of peripheral blood. The receptors come from a man aged 18-30 years with active or convalescent COVID-19.

The chain uses TRBV7-2 and TRBJ2-7; D possibly corresponds to TRBD1 (6 bases). Germline assignment: CDR1 SGHTA and CDR2 FQGNSA. V lost 5 bases and J lost 1, with 12 bases in between. The CDR3 consists of 14 residues. DNA for the CDR3: TGTGCCAGCAGCCCCGACAGGATATCCTACGAGCAGTACTTC. It encodes CASSPDRISYEQYF. Variable domain in full (rest from reference TRBV7-2 and TRBJ2-7): GAGVSQSPSNKVTEKGKDVELRCDPISGHTALYWYRQSLGQGLEFLIYFQGNSAPDKSGLPSDRFSAERTGGSVSTLTIQRTQQEDSAVYLCASSPDRISYEQYFGPGTRLTVT.

The chain combines TRBV7-3 with TRBJ2-3, with 13 bases lining up with TRBD2. CDR1 SGHTA and CDR2 FQGTGA come from the germline V gene. This CDR3 region has 16 residues. J was trimmed by 3 bases and V by 2 bases; bases with no gene match: 2. The CDR3 DNA is TGTGCCAGCAGCTTAGGGGGACTAGCGGGAACAGATACGCAGTATTTT. This sequence encodes CASSLGGLAGTDTQYF.

The chain employs TRBV14 and TRBJ1-3; the match to TRBD1 covers 9 bases. Germline V CDR1 and CDR2: SGHDN, FVKESK. V shed 4 bases and J 4 bases; nucleotides not matched to a gene: 5. The CDR3 totals 15 residues. In DNA, the CDR3 is TGTGCCAGCAGCCTCGCCGGGACAGGGGGAAACACCATATATTTT. This sequence encodes CASSLAGTGGNTIYF.

In its sample, this clone was seen a few times. V and J are TRBV5-6 and TRBJ2-1; TRBD2 might be the D (6 bases). The V gene's germline CDR1 is SGHDT and CDR2 YYEEEE. The CDR3 length is 14 residues. Trimming took 4 bases from V and 4 from J, leaving 12 bases between them. In DNA form, the CDR3 reads TGTGCCAGCAGCGCACGGGGACTTTACAATGAGCAGTTCTTC. It encodes CASSARGLYNEQFF.

V is TRBV7-6 and J is TRBJ2-1; 8 bases line up with TRBD2. The CDR3 runs 15 residues. In germline, CDR1 is SGHVS, CDR2 FNYEAQ. With V trimmed by 7 bases and J by 3 bases, 8 bases remained unmatched. CDR3 sequence reads: CASTREGLGYNEQFF. Written as DNA, the CDR3 is TGTGCCAGCACCCGGGAGGGGCTTGGCTACAATGAGCAGTTCTTC.

The gene calls are TRBV19 and TRBJ2-3, with 8 bases lining up with TRBD2. This CDR3 region has 16 residues. CDR1 LNHDA and CDR2 SQIVND come from the germline V gene (reference sequence). V dropped 6 bases and J dropped 6; count of bases not matched to a gene: 14. CDR3 in amino acids: CASRSGGPNQLDTQYF. In DNA form, the CDR3 reads TGTGCCAGTAGGTCGGGAGGGCCAAATCAATTGGATACGCAGTATTTT.

This sequence joins TRBV7-8 and TRBJ1-2; 9 bases are a match to TRBD1. V lost 5 bases and J lost 2; bases outside the gene matches: 6. The CDR3 has 15 residues. From germline, CDR1 is SGHVS and CDR2 FQNEAQ. CDR3 DNA sequence: TGTGCCAGCAGCCCGGACAGGGGCTTAAACTATGGCTACACCTTC. Its protein is CASSPDRGLNYGYTF.

This clone was seen a few times. V and J are TRBV6-4 and TRBJ2-5; 9 nucleotides match TRBD1. Trimming removed 3 bases from V and 4 bases from J; junction bases left unmatched: 9. Germline loops: CDR1 MRHNA, CDR2 SNTAGT. The CDR3 sequence is 16 residues long. In nucleotides, the CDR3 is TGTGCCAGCAGTGAAGAAACAGGGGGCCCCAGAGAGACCCAGTACTTC. The encoded protein is CASSEETGGPRETQYF.

The V and J genes are TRBV7-5 and TRBJ1-1; the table's D call, TRBD1, was not checked against the DNA. TRBV7-5 is classified as a pseudogene. The CDR3 spans 16 residues. The CDR3 coding sequence is TGTGCCAGAAGCTTAGCTCAGGGTTGGGCTCGAACTGAAGCTTTCTTT. This encodes CARSLAQGWARTEAFF.

This chain joins TRBV5-1 and TRBJ2-2; 9 bases agree with TRBD2. The V segment lost 2 bases and the J segment 3 bases; nucleotides outside the gene matches: 5. The germline CDR1 and CDR2 sequences are SGHRS and YFSETQ. This CDR3 spans 16 amino acids. CDR3 region: CASSFSGRGDTGELFF. The CDR3 DNA reads as TGCGCCAGCAGCTTTAGCGGGAGAGGGGACACCGGGGAGCTGTTTTTT.

This clone appeared a few times. The rearrangement joins TRBV19 to TRBJ1-2, with TRBD1 matching 8 bases. Germline V gives CDR1 LNHDA, CDR2 SQIVND (reference sequence). V lost 6 bases to trimming and J lost 6 bases; unmatched junction nucleotides: 6. This CDR3 comprises 13 residues. CDR3 DNA: TGTGCCAGTAGAACGACAGGGGAGGATGGCTACACCTTC. Its translation: CASRTTGEDGYTF.

The rearrangement joins TRBV7-2 to TRBJ2-7; 9 nucleotides match TRBD1. With V trimmed by 10 bases and J by 3 bases, 7 bases remained unmatched. Germline V gene sequence: CDR1 SGHTA, CDR2 FQGNSA. The CDR3 consists of 13 residues. CDR3 coding DNA: TGTGCCACCACAGACAGGGGGATCTACGAGCAGTACTTC. Translated, it gives CATTDRGIYEQYF.

A single count supports this clone. This sequence joins TRBV5-1 and TRBJ1-2, with D possibly TRBD1 on 5 matching bases. The CDR3 length is 13 residues. V was pared by 1 base and J by 4 bases, with 8 bases between. The germline V gene encodes CDR1 SGHRS and CDR2 YFSETQ. The CDR3 nucleotides read TGCGCCAGCAGCTTGACAGGCGTCTATGGCTACACCTTC. Its protein is CASSLTGVYGYTF.

This clone was counted ten times or more. CDR3 region: CSVYGQGPTEAFF. Written as DNA, the CDR3 is TGCAGCGTTTACGGACAGGGGCCCACTGAAGCTTTCTTT. J is TRBJ1-1 and V is TRBV29-1; TRBD1 aligns across 9 bases. J lost 4 bases, V lost 5 bases, and 5 bases had no gene match. The V gene's germline CDR1 is SQVTM and CDR2 ANQGSEA. This CDR3 is built from 13 residues.

The rearrangement uses TRBV2 and TRBJ2-7; 9 positions match TRBD2. Germline V CDR1 and CDR2: SNHLY, FYNNEI. After removal of 10 bases from V and 5 bases from J, the junction contained 6 bases not matched to a gene. The CDR3 extends over 12 amino acids. In DNA, the CDR3 is TGTGCCACCAGACTAGCGGTCCACGAGCAGTACTTC. Protein: CATRLAVHEQYF.

The V call is TRBV10-3, the J call TRBJ1-1, with 8 nucleotides matching TRBD1. The CDR3 totals 15 residues. Germline V gives CDR1 ENHRY, CDR2 SYGVKD. The ends lost 5 bases at V and 4 bases at J; junction bases unmatched: 9. This CDR3 reads CAISQDRGVGTEAFF. CDR3 DNA sequence: TGTGCCATCAGTCAAGACAGGGGAGTTGGCACTGAAGCTTTCTTT.

A word on this clone: The same CDR3 is also encoded by other DNA sequences in this sample. The chain joins TRBV18 to TRBJ2-1; perhaps TRBD1 as D (8 bases). The CDR3 is made up of 14 amino acids. CDR1 is KGHSH, CDR2 LQKENI, per germline. V was cut by 3 bases and J by 7 bases, with 13 bases left in between. In DNA form, the CDR3 reads TGTGCCAGCTCACCCATACAGGGGGGGAATGAGCAGTTCTTC. Translation: CASSPIQGGNEQFF.

The chain is built from TRBV9 and TRBJ1-2; D possibly corresponds to TRBD1 (5 bases). The CDR3 spans 15 residues. V was clipped by 0 bases and J by 8 bases, with 17 bases between them. Germline V CDR1 and CDR2: SGDLS, YYNGEE. CDR3: CASSVEGAGSGGYTF. DNA for the CDR3: TGTGCCAGCAGCGTAGAAGGGGCTGGGTCCGGGGGCTACACCTTC.

This CDR3 reads CATYATGLDNQPQHF. The CDR3 nucleotides are TGTGCCACCTACGCAACTGGACTCGACAATCAGCCCCAGCATTTT. This chain links TRBV24-1 with TRBJ1-5, with unresolved D. Deletions cut 9 bases from V and 3 bases from J, with 17 bases between. Germline V CDR1 and CDR2: KGHDR, SFDVKD. This CDR3 contains 15 residues.

This clone was recorded a few times. This chain connects TRBV6-1 to TRBJ1-5; 7 nucleotides line up with TRBD1. Trimming removed 3 bases from V and 5 bases from J; junction bases left unmatched: 7. The CDR3 runs to 15 residues. Germline-derived CDR1 and CDR2 are MNHNS and SASEGT. The CDR3 DNA sequence: TGTGCCAGCAGTGACCCTGACAGGGCCTATCAGCCCCAGCATTTT. Its protein is CASSDPDRAYQPQHF.

The V call is TRBV29-1, the J call TRBJ2-3; tentatively, D is TRBD2 (5 bases). This CDR3 spans 12 amino acids. Per the germline V gene, CDR1 is SQVTM and CDR2 is ANQGSEA. DNA for the CDR3: TGCAGTTGCACTAGTACTCCAGATACGCAGTATTTT. Translated, it gives CSCTSTPDTQYF.

This rearrangement joins TRBV24-1 to TRBJ1-5, with D perhaps TRBD1 (6 bases). This CDR3 is built from 12 residues. The V end lost 10 bases, the J end lost 4 bases, and 10 bases lay between the germline ends. From germline, CDR1 is KGHDR and CDR2 SFDVKD. CDR3 protein: CATGGLNQPQHF. CDR3 DNA sequence: TGTGCCACGGGGGGGCTAAATCAGCCCCAGCATTTT.

The chain recombines TRBV11-1 with TRBJ2-5; the D is unclear. Trimming took 3 bases from V and 4 from J, leaving 9 bases between them. The CDR3 length is 13 residues. Germline CDR1 SGHAT, CDR2 FQDESV (reference sequence). In DNA form, the CDR3 reads TGTGCCAGCAGCTTCGGGTTTGGAGAGACCCAGTACTTC. This sequence encodes CASSFGFGETQYF.